This is a list of T cell receptor beta chains from one sample in a study of blood T cell repertoires in COVID-19. TCRdb keeps only in-frame clones here, not all; method: immunoSEQ multiplex PCR. This sample has 200,000 to 300,000 clones, with around nine tenths found just once. The sample taken for sequencing was PBMCs or T cells enriched from blood (not recorded which). The receptors come from a man aged 40-55 years who had recovered from COVID-19. CDR3s include the opening cysteine and the closing phenylalanine or tryptophan. A D gene is named only where the DNA matches it firmly. Clone size is given for some rows only: seen once, a few or many times, or a class if the clone is expanded.

j_call: TRBJ2-1
v_call: TRBV4-3
clone_size: once
d_call: .
cdr3_aa: CASSQDRGITYNEQFF
cdr3_nt: TGCGCCAGCAGCCAAGATCGGGGGATAACCTACAATGAGCAGTTCTTC

j_call: TRBJ2-1
v_call: TRBV9
clone_size: .
d_call: TRBD2
cdr3_aa: CASSVSGRINNEQFF
cdr3_nt: TGTGCCAGCAGCGTTAGCGGGAGGATAAACAATGAGCAGTTCTTC

j_call: TRBJ2-1
v_call: TRBV7-9
clone_size: .
d_call: TRBD2
cdr3_aa: CASSNPLAGRGDNEQFF
cdr3_nt: TGTGCCAGCAGCAACCCGCTGGCCGGGCGGGGGGACAATGAGCAGTTCTTC

j_call: TRBJ2-1
v_call: TRBV7-3
clone_size: .
d_call: .
cdr3_aa: CASSLDGSSYNEQFF
cdr3_nt: TGTGCCAGCAGCTTAGATGGGAGCTCCTACAATGAGCAGTTCTTC

j_call: TRBJ1-5
v_call: TRBV24-1
clone_size: .
d_call: .
cdr3_aa: CATSSGIGNQPQHF
cdr3_nt: TGTGCCACCAGTTCAGGGATCGGCAATCAGCCCCAGCATTTT

j_call: TRBJ2-7
v_call: TRBV7-2
clone_size: .
d_call: .
cdr3_aa: CASSLARFRGGEQYF
cdr3_nt: TGTGCCAGCAGCTTAGCGCGGTTTAGGGGAGGCGAGCAGTACTTC

j_call: TRBJ2-5
v_call: TRBV7-6
clone_size: .
d_call: .
cdr3_aa: CASSLALGGETQYF
cdr3_nt: TGTGCCAGCAGCTTAGCGCTCGGTGGAGAGACCCAGTACTTC

j_call: TRBJ1-2
v_call: TRBV23-1
clone_size: .
d_call: .
cdr3_aa: CASSQSPTQGAAINYGYTF
cdr3_nt: TGCGCCAGCAGTCAATCACCCACACAAGGGGCGGCCATAAACTATGGCTACACCTTC

j_call: TRBJ1-5
v_call: TRBV4-1
clone_size: .
d_call: .
cdr3_aa: CASSQVPVNNQPQHF
cdr3_nt: TGCGCCAGCAGCCAAGTTCCAGTTAACAATCAGCCCCAGCATTTT

j_call: TRBJ2-3
v_call: TRBV25-1
clone_size: .
d_call: TRBD2
cdr3_aa: CASSEYGGLAATDTQYF
cdr3_nt: TGTGCCAGCAGTGAATACGGGGGACTAGCGGCCACAGATACGCAGTATTTT

j_call: TRBJ2-2
v_call: TRBV19
clone_size: .
d_call: TRBD1
cdr3_aa: CASTPGPGQANTGELFF
cdr3_nt: TGTGCCAGTACCCCCGGTCCGGGACAGGCGAACACCGGGGAGCTGTTTTTT

j_call: TRBJ1-1
v_call: TRBV15
clone_size: .
d_call: .
cdr3_aa: CATSRGAPAEAFF
cdr3_nt: TGTGCCACCAGCAGAGGGGCCCCCGCTGAAGCTTTCTTT

j_call: TRBJ2-2
v_call: TRBV12-3/TRBV12-4
clone_size: .
d_call: .
cdr3_aa: CASGRTNTGELFF
cdr3_nt: TGTGCCAGCGGGAGAACTAACACCGGGGAGCTGTTTTTT

j_call: TRBJ2-7
v_call: TRBV27
clone_size: .
d_call: .
cdr3_aa: CASRPRLIHYSYEQYF
cdr3_nt: TGTGCCAGCAGGCCCAGACTCATACATTACTCCTACGAGCAGTACTTC

j_call: TRBJ2-7
v_call: TRBV12-3/TRBV12-4
clone_size: .
d_call: .
cdr3_aa: CASTKGTGEQYF
cdr3_nt: TGTGCCAGCACCAAAGGGACTGGCGAGCAGTACTTC

j_call: TRBJ1-2
v_call: TRBV11-3
clone_size: .
d_call: .
cdr3_aa: CASSSTRGYGYTF
cdr3_nt: TGTGCCAGCAGCTCCACGAGGGGGTATGGCTACACCTTC

j_call: TRBJ2-1
v_call: TRBV18
clone_size: .
d_call: .
cdr3_aa: CASSPTGSNEQFF
cdr3_nt: TGTGCCAGCTCACCAACAGGGTCCAATGAGCAGTTCTTC

j_call: TRBJ2-3
v_call: TRBV3-1/TRBV3-2
clone_size: .
d_call: TRBD1
cdr3_aa: CASSLRQGSVDTQYF
cdr3_nt: TGTGCCAGCAGCCTACGACAGGGGTCGGTAGATACGCAGTATTTT

j_call: TRBJ1-1
v_call: TRBV5-4
clone_size: .
d_call: TRBD1
cdr3_aa: CASSLQGVDTEAFF
cdr3_nt: TGTGCCAGCAGCTTGCAGGGGGTTGACACTGAAGCTTTCTTT

j_call: TRBJ2-1
v_call: TRBV19
clone_size: .
d_call: TRBD2
cdr3_aa: CASSMELAGGGDEQFF
cdr3_nt: TGTGCCAGTAGTATGGAACTAGCGGGAGGGGGGGATGAGCAGTTCTTC

j_call: TRBJ1-2
v_call: TRBV12-3/TRBV12-4
clone_size: .
d_call: TRBD1
cdr3_aa: CASSRRDRGIYTF
cdr3_nt: TGTGCCAGCAGTCGCCGGGACAGAGGCATCTACACCTTC

j_call: TRBJ1-1
v_call: TRBV7-9
clone_size: .
d_call: .
cdr3_aa: CASSLMGADTEAFF
cdr3_nt: TGTGCCAGCAGCCTCATGGGGGCAGACACTGAAGCTTTCTTT

j_call: TRBJ2-7
v_call: TRBV5-5
clone_size: .
d_call: TRBD1
cdr3_aa: CASSLGTGTGPYEQYF
cdr3_nt: TGTGCCAGCAGCTTGGGTACCGGGACAGGGCCTTACGAGCAGTACTTC

j_call: TRBJ2-7
v_call: TRBV3-1/TRBV3-2
clone_size: .
d_call: .
cdr3_aa: CASSLLFSGEQYF
cdr3_nt: TGTGCCAGCAGCCTCCTTTTTAGCGGCGAGCAGTACTTC

j_call: TRBJ1-1
v_call: TRBV5-8
clone_size: few
d_call: .
cdr3_aa: CASSLDGRNTEAFF
cdr3_nt: TGTGCCAGCAGCTTGGATGGGAGGAACACTGAAGCTTTCTTT

j_call: TRBJ1-6
v_call: TRBV5-1
clone_size: .
d_call: TRBD1
cdr3_aa: CASSLDRGPSPLHF
cdr3_nt: TGCGCCAGCAGCTTGGACAGGGGACCCTCACCCCTCCACTTT

j_call: TRBJ2-1
v_call: TRBV4-3
clone_size: .
d_call: TRBD2
cdr3_aa: CASSQDDTGGHNEQFF
cdr3_nt: TGCGCCAGCAGCCAAGATGACACGGGAGGTCACAATGAGCAGTTCTTC

j_call: TRBJ2-7
v_call: TRBV11-1
clone_size: .
d_call: TRBD1
cdr3_aa: CASSPTGTGGYEQYF
cdr3_nt: TGTGCCAGCAGTCCCACCGGGACAGGGGGCTACGAGCAGTACTTC

j_call: TRBJ2-5
v_call: TRBV10-3
clone_size: .
d_call: .
cdr3_aa: CAIKNTGETQYF
cdr3_nt: TGTGCCATCAAGAACACCGGGGAGACCCAGTACTTC

j_call: TRBJ1-2
v_call: TRBV5-4
clone_size: once
d_call: .
cdr3_aa: CASSLPRQSYGYTF
cdr3_nt: TGTGCCAGCAGCTTGCCCCGACAGAGCTATGGCTACACCTTC

j_call: TRBJ2-1
v_call: TRBV5-1
clone_size: .
d_call: .
cdr3_aa: CASSLGGRGAHEQFF
cdr3_nt: TGCGCCAGCAGCTTGGGTGGCAGGGGAGCCCATGAGCAGTTCTTC

j_call: TRBJ1-2
v_call: TRBV2
clone_size: .
d_call: .
cdr3_aa: CASSGTPLNYGYTF
cdr3_nt: TGTGCCAGCAGCGGGACACCTCTCAACTATGGCTACACCTTC